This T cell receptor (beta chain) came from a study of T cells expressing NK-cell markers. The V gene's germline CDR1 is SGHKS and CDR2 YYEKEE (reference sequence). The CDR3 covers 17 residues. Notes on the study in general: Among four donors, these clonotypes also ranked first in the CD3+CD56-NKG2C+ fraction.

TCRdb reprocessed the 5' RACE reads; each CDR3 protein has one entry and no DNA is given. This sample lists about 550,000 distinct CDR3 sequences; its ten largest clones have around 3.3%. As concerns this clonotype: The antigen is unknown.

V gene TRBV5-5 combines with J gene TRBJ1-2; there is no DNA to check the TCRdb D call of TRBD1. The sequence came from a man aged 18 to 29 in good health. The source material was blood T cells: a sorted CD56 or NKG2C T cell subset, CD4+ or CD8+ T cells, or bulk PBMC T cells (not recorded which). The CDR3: CASSPNVRTGLNYGYTF.